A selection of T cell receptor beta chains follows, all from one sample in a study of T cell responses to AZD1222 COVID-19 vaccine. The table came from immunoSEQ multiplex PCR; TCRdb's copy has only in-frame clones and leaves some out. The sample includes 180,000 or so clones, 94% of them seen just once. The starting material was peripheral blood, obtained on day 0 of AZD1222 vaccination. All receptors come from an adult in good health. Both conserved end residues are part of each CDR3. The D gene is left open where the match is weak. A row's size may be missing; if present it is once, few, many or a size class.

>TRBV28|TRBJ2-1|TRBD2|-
CASQDGTSRARQFF
TGTGCCAGCCAGGACGGGACTAGCCGGGCGCGGCAGTTCTTC
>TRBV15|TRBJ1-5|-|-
CATSRGYGRAQHF
TGTGCCACCAGCAGAGGATACGGACGGGCCCAGCATTTT
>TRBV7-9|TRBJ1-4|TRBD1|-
CASRTGTNEKLFF
TGTGCCAGCAGGACAGGGACTAATGAAAAACTGTTTTTT
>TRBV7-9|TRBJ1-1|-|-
CASSPRENTEAFF
TGTGCCAGCAGCCCCAGAGAGAACACTGAAGCTTTCTTT
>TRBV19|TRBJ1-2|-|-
CASSISVRNRGYTF
TGTGCCAGTAGTATTAGCGTCAGGAATCGTGGCTACACCTTC
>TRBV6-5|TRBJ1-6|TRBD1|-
CASIGTVNSPLHF
TGTGCCAGCATAGGGACAGTTAATTCACCCCTCCACTTT
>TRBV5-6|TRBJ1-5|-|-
CASSFSRNQPQHF
TGTGCCAGCAGCTTTTCGAGGAATCAGCCCCAGCATTTT
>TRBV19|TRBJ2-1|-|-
CASSRAYNEQFF
TGTGCCAGTAGCCGAGCTTACAATGAGCAGTTCTTC
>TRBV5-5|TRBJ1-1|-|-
CASSLPPGLNTEAFF
TGTGCCAGCAGCTTGCCCCCGGGTTTGAACACTGAAGCTTTCTTT
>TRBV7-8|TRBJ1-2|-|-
CASSSYRVNYGYTF
TGTGCCAGCAGCTCCTACAGGGTGAATTATGGCTACACCTTC
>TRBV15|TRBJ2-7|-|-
CATSRAQGGEQYF
TGTGCCACCAGCAGAGCTCAGGGGGGCGAGCAGTACTTC
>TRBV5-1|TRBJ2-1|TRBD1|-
CASSFRDSYNEQFF
TGCGCCAGCAGCTTCCGGGACAGTTACAATGAGCAGTTCTTC
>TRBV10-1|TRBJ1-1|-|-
CASSDSAATEAFF
TGCGCCAGCAGTGACTCAGCGGCCACTGAAGCTTTCTTT
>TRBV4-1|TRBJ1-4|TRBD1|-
CASSQDGTGGKLFF
TGCGCCAGCAGCCAAGACGGGACAGGGGGAAAACTGTTTTTT
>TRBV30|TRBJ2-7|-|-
CAWSALGYEQYF
TGTGCCTGGAGTGCCCTGGGCTACGAGCAGTACTTC
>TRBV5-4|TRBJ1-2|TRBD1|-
CASSLGGGQVAYGYTF
TGTGCCAGCAGCTTGGGAGGGGGACAGGTCGCCTATGGCTACACCTTC
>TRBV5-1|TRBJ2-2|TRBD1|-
CASSADRVGGELFF
TGCGCCAGCAGCGCAGACAGGGTCGGCGGGGAGCTGTTTTTT
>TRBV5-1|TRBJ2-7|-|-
CASSLDRTIEQYF
TGCGCCAGCAGCTTGGACAGAACCATCGAGCAGTACTTC
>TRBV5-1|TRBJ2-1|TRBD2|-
CASSQLAAYNEQFF
TGCGCCAGCAGTCAACTAGCGGCCTACAATGAGCAGTTCTTC
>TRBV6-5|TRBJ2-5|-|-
CASRFSVGGETQYF
TGTGCCAGCAGATTTAGCGTTGGGGGAGAGACCCAGTACTTC
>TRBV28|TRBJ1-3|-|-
CASSFHSSGNTIYF
TGTGCCAGCAGTTTTCACAGCTCTGGAAACACCATATATTTT
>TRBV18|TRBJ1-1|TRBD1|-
CASSPYQTGSNTEAFF
TGTGCCAGCTCACCATACCAGACAGGGTCGAACACTGAAGCTTTCTTT
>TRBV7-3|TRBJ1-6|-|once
CASSSGLNNSPLHF
TGTGCCAGCAGCTCTGGGCTTAATAATTCACCCCTCCACTTT
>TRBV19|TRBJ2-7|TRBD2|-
CASSNLAGAYEQYF
TGTGCCAGTAGTAATCTCGCGGGAGCCTACGAGCAGTACTTC
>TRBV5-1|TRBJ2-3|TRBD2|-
CASSYVAGGSDTQYF
TGCGCCAGCAGCTATGTTGCGGGAGGTTCGGATACGCAGTATTTT
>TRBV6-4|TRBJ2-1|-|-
CASSVASSSYNEQFF
TGTGCCAGCAGTGTAGCGTCGAGCTCCTACAATGAGCAGTTCTTC
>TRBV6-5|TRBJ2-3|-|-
CASSRSGLGDTQYF
TGTGCCAGCAGTCGAAGCGGACTTGGAGATACGCAGTATTTT
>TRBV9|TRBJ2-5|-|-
CASSVGGTESKTQYF
TGTGCCAGCAGCGTAGGAGGGACGGAGTCAAAGACCCAGTACTTC
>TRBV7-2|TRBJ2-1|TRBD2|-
CASSFWETSVYNEQFF
TGTGCCAGCAGCTTTTGGGAGACTAGCGTCTACAATGAGCAGTTCTTC
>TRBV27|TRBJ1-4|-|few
CASSFPNEKLFF
TGTGCCAGCAGTTTCCCGAATGAAAAACTGTTTTTT
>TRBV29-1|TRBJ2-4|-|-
CSVWTDSTDIQYF
TGCAGCGTCTGGACGGACAGTACGGACATTCAGTACTTC
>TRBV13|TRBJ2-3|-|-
CASSSLAVSTDTQYF
TGTGCCAGCAGCTCGTTAGCGGTATCCACAGATACGCAGTATTTT
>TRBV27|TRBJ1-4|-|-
CASSLDREKLFF
TGTGCCAGCAGTTTAGACCGGGAAAAACTGTTTTTT
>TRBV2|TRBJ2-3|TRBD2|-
CASSEGVAGPTDTQYF
TGTGCCAGCAGTGAAGGGGTAGCGGGACCTACAGATACGCAGTATTTT
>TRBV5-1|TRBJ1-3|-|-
CASSLAVSGNTIYF
TGCGCCAGCAGCTTGGCCGTCTCTGGAAACACCATATATTTT
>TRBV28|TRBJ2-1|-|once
CASRLGVVDEQFF
TGTGCCAGCAGACTAGGGGTTGTGGATGAGCAGTTCTTC
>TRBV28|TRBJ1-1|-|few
CASNSDRGGNTEAFF
TGTGCCAGCAACTCCGACCGTGGGGGGAACACTGAAGCTTTCTTT
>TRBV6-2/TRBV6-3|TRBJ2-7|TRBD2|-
CASSPPLREGYEQYF
TGTGCCAGCAGCCCTCCGCTAAGGGAGGGCTACGAGCAGTACTTC
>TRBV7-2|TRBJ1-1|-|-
CASSLPFSNTEAFF
TGTGCCAGCAGCCTACCTTTTTCGAACACTGAAGCTTTCTTT
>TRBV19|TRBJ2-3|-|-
CASSNRLASTDTQYF
TGTGCCAGTAGTAATAGGCTAGCCTCCACAGATACGCAGTATTTT
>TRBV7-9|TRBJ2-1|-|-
CASSLHRGSNEQFF
TGTGCCAGCAGCTTACACAGAGGGTCTAATGAGCAGTTCTTC
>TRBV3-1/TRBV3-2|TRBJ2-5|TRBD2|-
CASSPPGREETQYF
TGTGCCAGCAGCCCCCCCGGGCGGGAGGAGACCCAGTACTTC
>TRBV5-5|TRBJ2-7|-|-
CASSFLGTSYEQYF
TGTGCCAGCAGCTTCCTCGGAACTTCCTACGAGCAGTACTTC
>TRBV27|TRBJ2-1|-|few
CASSAMASSEQFF
TGTGCCAGCAGCGCAATGGCCTCTAGTGAGCAGTTCTTC
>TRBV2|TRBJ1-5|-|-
CASKMDSNQPQHF
TGTGCCAGCAAGATGGACAGCAATCAGCCCCAGCATTTT
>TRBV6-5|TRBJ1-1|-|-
CASSYRELGEAFF
TGTGCCAGCAGTTACAGGGAGCTGGGCGAAGCTTTCTTT
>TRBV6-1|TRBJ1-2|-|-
CASSPASDLYTF
TGTGCCAGCAGCCCGGCCTCTGATCTTTACACCTTC
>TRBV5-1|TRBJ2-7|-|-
CASSLGRRNGEQYF
TGCGCCAGCAGCTTGGGCCGGCGCAACGGCGAGCAGTACTTC
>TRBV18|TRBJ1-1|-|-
CASSLQGGGNTEAFF
TGTGCCAGCTCGCTACAGGGCGGGGGGAACACTGAAGCTTTCTTT
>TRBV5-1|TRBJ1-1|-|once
CASSELGGGDTEAFF
TGCGCCAGCAGCGAGCTTGGCGGGGGAGACACTGAAGCTTTCTTT
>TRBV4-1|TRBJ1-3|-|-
CASRPPESSGNTIYF
TGCGCCAGCAGGCCCCCCGAGAGCTCTGGAAACACCATATATTTT
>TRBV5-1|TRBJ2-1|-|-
CASSLQGPLDNEQFF
TGCGCCAGCAGCCTACAGGGACCTCTCGACAATGAGCAGTTCTTC
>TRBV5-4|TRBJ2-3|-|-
CASSSRRGTDTQYF
TGTGCCAGCAGCTCGCGGCGGGGCACAGATACGCAGTATTTT
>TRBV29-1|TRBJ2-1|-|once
CSVGTNSPNEQFF
TGCAGCGTTGGGACAAACTCCCCCAATGAGCAGTTCTTC
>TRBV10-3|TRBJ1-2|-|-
CAISDLQGETGYTF
TGTGCCATCAGTGATCTACAGGGTGAAACGGGCTACACCTTC
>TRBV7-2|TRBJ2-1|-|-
CASTLGVPGVGEQFF
TGTGCCAGCACCTTAGGGGTCCCTGGGGTAGGTGAGCAGTTCTTC
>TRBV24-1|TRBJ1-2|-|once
CATSDPGSGYTF
TGTGCCACCAGTGACCCCGGAAGCGGCTACACCTTC
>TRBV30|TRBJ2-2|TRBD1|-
CAWSDDRELGELFF
TGTGCCTGGAGTGACGACAGGGAATTGGGGGAGCTGTTTTTT
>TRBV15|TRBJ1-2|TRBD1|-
CATSRDEGQAPKTF
TGTGCCACCAGCAGAGATGAGGGACAGGCGCCCAAAACCTTC